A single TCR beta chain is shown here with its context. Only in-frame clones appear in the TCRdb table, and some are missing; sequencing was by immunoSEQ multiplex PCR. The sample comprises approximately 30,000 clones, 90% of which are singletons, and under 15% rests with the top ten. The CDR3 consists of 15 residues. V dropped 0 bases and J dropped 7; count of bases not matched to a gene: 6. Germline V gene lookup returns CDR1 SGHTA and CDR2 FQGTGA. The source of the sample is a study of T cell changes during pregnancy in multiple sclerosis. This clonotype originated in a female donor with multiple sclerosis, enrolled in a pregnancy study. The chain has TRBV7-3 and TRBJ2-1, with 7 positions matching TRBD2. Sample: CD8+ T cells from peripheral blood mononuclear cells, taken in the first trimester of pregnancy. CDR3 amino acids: CASSLTSGILNEQFF. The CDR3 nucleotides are TGTGCCAGCAGCTTAACAAGCGGGATACTTAATGAGCAGTTCTTC.